The sequence of this TCR beta chain was determined in a study of shared clonotypes between healthy human individuals (TCRdb year 2020). As for the study more broadly: A few men and a couple of women, aged 18 to 49 years, made up the cohort. Libraries were prepared and TCR repertoires were sequenced by different laboratories using diverse techniques, in order to increase sequencing depth and limit assay-specific biases. To estimate repertoire size and how much clonotypes are shared between individuals, the study performed deep sequencing of blood TCR repertoires from roughly five healthy adults. Each donor's leukapheresis produced roughly between about 0.8 and 8.9 billion PBMCs. For each donor, CD4 naive and CD4 memory were each run on three plates, CD8 naive on two plates, and CD8 memory on one plate.

CD8 naive samples were obtained by positive selection for CCR7 among CD45RO-negative cells, yielding a CD45RA+CCR7+ population from which TemRA cells were excluded. The donors were healthy, HIV-negative adults who had no recently reported acute infections or vaccinations. Every donor was a Caucasian adult residing in Nashville, Tennessee, USA. Blood was obtained by leukapheresis, after which PBMCs were separated by Ficoll-Histopaque density gradient centrifugation and cryopreserved in liquid nitrogen vapor phase. Analytical flow cytometry was used to check the purity and quantity of each magnetically sorted T cell population. Each sorted fraction had its genomic DNA isolated and then quantified by UV absorbance on a Nanodrop 2000c. Using the deep immunoSEQ assay, multiplex PCR amplified TCR CDR3 regions from genomic DNA. For each cell subset, the extracted genomic DNA was distributed evenly across all wells of several immunoSEQ 96-well plates, and each plate served as one replicate. For sorted subsets, roughly 200 ng of genomic DNA, equivalent to roughly 30,000 T cell genomes, went into each replicate PCR. Purified libraries were quantified with a Qubit 3.0 fluorometer, sized on a Bioanalyzer 2100, and re-quantified with the KAPA Library Quantification kit. A separate single-read 150-cycle Illumina NextSeq 550 flow cell was used to sequence each immunoSEQ 96-well plate. Turning to the authors' computational methods: The immunoSEQ output contained only junctional sequences without quality scores, so filtering could not match that applied to full-length reads. Sequences were annotated with PyIR, a Python wrapper for IgBLAST v1.9, using IMGT germline references to assign V/J genes and CDR3. Any read was removed if the V/J assignment was weak (E-value above 1e-6), the CDR3 was missing, or the read contained stop codons, out-of-frame junctions, or ambiguous translated residues. V3J clonotypes were defined by identical inferred V gene, J gene, and CDR3 amino acid sequence. To compute the percentage overlap between repertoires, the number of shared unique clonotypes was divided by the size of the smaller repertoire. Richness of each repertoire was evaluated using RTK rarefaction, the Chao1 estimator, and Recon v2.1 estimates of unobserved clonotypes. For all TCRbeta clonotypes obtained by the gDNA method from several donors, generation probabilities were computed with OLGA. This is the immuneACCESS table as TCRdb keeps it, with only in-frame sequences that have V and J called. A part of the clones is gone; compared with another copy, unresolved V genes explain less than half, and the rest is unexplained. V, J and clone size derive from that table, while D and trimming were established from the DNA sequence. Across this sample there are hundreds of thousands of clones, with around 92% seen only once. 24% of the sample comes from the top ten.

Notes on this clone: Its specific antigen is unknown. There are no base qualities to consult, and no much larger clone falls within one base.

The CDR1 and CDR2 encoded by the germline V gene are SGHAT and FQNNGV. V is clipped by 3 bases and J by 6 bases, and the sequence between their germline boundaries is 6 bases long. Taken from cysteine to phenylalanine, the CDR3 has 11 residues. The only DNA kept is the CDR3, 33 bases in frame from the first base. The full study reports these points: Sampling was limited to blood, and TCR repertoires in tissue likely differ from TCR repertoires in blood. Naive subsets generally had larger estimated clonotype richness than memory subsets. Across a few donors, about 5.2% of naive CD4, around 3.3% of naive CD8, about 2.3% of memory CD4, and roughly 0.41% of memory CD8 clonotypes were shared. Clonotypes shared by all four sorted-subset donors showed higher generation probabilities than non-shared clonotypes. Because the study included only a small number of donors, the genetic and exposure-history diversity represented was limited. Pairwise subsampling indicated that sequencing depth was expected to affect the degree of clonotype sharing among donors. Incomplete sequencing was indicated by rarefaction of sorted-subset datasets, despite the large sequencing depth.

The origin of this receptor is a man aged 25 to 40 in good health. Sequenced material: naive CD8+ T cells sorted from blood. In light of the paper, this sample's cell subset or site label describes: CD45RA+CCR7+. This chain joins TRBV11-2 to TRBJ2-7, with the D gene call left open. The nucleotide sequence is TGTGCCAGCAGCTTGGGTCGCGAGCAGTACTTC. It encodes CASSLGREQYF.